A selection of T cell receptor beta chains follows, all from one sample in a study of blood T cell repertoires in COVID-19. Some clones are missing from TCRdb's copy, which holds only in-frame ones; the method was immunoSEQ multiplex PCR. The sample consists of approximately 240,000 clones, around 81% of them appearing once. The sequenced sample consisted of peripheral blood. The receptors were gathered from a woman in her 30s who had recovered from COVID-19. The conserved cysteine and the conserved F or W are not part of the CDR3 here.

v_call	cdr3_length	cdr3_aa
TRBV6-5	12	ASRPNGATDTQY
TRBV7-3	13	ASSPSGASYNEQF
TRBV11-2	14	ASSLDRVAGGGEQY
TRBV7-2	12	ASSLERASYEQY
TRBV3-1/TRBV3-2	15	ASSQEGRSLAKNIQY
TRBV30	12	AWSVDRGKYGYT
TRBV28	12	ASRRLYVAAEQY
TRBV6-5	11	ASQGHLNTEAF
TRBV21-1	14	ASSTLTPGQAYEQY
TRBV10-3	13	ATARDSSSGNTIY
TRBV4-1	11	ASSEDLVYEQY
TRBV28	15	ASTSSGDPPGTDTQY
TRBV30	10	AWKEEGYGYT
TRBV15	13	ATSRVGAGGNTIY